A selection of T cell receptor beta chains follows, all from one sample in a study of identical twins. TCRdb called the 5' RACE reads again in MiXCR, with one record for every CDR3 protein. The data contain roughly 1,500,000 distinct CDR3 sequences, roughly 35% of them seen just once; the ten biggest clones take up approximately 0.29%. Sequencing was done on a sample of cord blood. These receptors were obtained from a newborn girl in good health. The CDR3 runs from the conserved cysteine through the conserved F or W. D genes are given only for firm matches. Clone sizes are given selectively: once, few, many, or a class where the clone is expanded.

14,.,TRBJ1-2,TRBV28,.,CASTRLRDSGGYTF,TGTGCCAGCACTCGGCTCCGGGACTCAGGAGGCTACACCTTC
13,.,TRBJ1-1,TRBV28,.,CASSLRQAGGAFF,TGTGCCAGCAGTTTAAGACAGGCCGGAGGAGCTTTCTTT
14,.,TRBJ2-5,TRBV11-2,.,CASSFRDLQETQYF,TGTGCCAGCAGCTTCCGGGACCTTCAAGAGACCCAGTACTTC
16,few,TRBJ2-5,TRBV2,TRBD2,CASSGLAGGYQETQYF,TGTGCCAGCAGTGGACTAGCGGGGGGGTACCAAGAGACCCAGTACTTC
16,once,TRBJ2-1,TRBV6-5,TRBD2,CASSYSTGLVPNEQFF,TGTGCCAGCAGTTACTCGACCGGACTAGTACCCAATGAGCAGTTCTTC
13,.,TRBJ1-2,TRBV3-1,.,CASSRDGPYGHTF,TGTGCCAGCAGCCGGGACGGGCCCTATGGCCACACCTTC
15,.,TRBJ1-1,TRBV29-1,TRBD1,CSVEITGQWISEAFF,TGCAGCGTTGAAATCACGGGACAGTGGATTTCTGAAGCTTTCTTT
13,.,TRBJ2-3,TRBV20-1,.,CSAPGYAPDTQYF,TGCAGTGCGCCGGGCTACGCCCCAGATACGCAGTATTTT
13,few,TRBJ2-1,TRBV10-3,.,CAISERDNNEQFF,TGTGCCATCAGTGAGCGGGACAACAATGAGCAGTTCTTC
15,few,TRBJ1-2,TRBV2,TRBD1,CASRGLQGLDYGYTF,TGTGCCAGCCGCGGACTACAGGGGTTAGACTATGGCTACACCTTC
11,few,TRBJ2-1,TRBV20-1,.,CSARVRAEQFF,TGCAGTGCTAGAGTACGGGCCGAGCAGTTCTTC
14,few,TRBJ2-7,TRBV10-3,TRBD1,CAISAETGLYEQYF,TGTGCCATCAGTGCCGAGACAGGGCTCTACGAGCAGTACTTC
16,.,TRBJ2-2,TRBV7-2,.,CAGRFKEGQNTGELFF,TGTGCCGGCAGGTTTAAGGAGGGCCAGAACACCGGGGAGCTGTTTTTT
16,.,TRBJ2-3,TRBV18,.,CASSPREREIGDTQYF,TGTGCCAGCTCACCACGAGAAAGGGAGATAGGTGATACGCAGTATTTT
16,.,TRBJ2-3,TRBV5-1,TRBD1,CASSALSGTGPDTQYF,TGCGCCAGCAGCGCCTTGTCCGGGACAGGCCCAGATACGCAGTATTTT
15,.,TRBJ2-3,TRBV7-2,.,CASSHGTLITDTQYF,TGTGCCAGCAGTCACGGGACTCTTATCACAGATACGCAGTATTTT
13,.,TRBJ2-5,TRBV20-1,TRBD1,CSANRDRGNEQYF,TGCAGTGCTAACCGGGACAGGGGGAATGAGCAGTACTTC
16,few,TRBJ2-7,TRBV3-1,TRBD2,CASSYQRTSGRGEQYF,TGTGCCAGCAGCTACCAACGGACTAGCGGGAGAGGAGAGCAGTACTTC
14,few,TRBJ1-1,TRBV7-2,.,CASSSQKTGTEAFF,TGTGCCAGCAGCTCGCAGAAAACAGGGACTGAAGCTTTCTTT
16,few,TRBJ1-2,TRBV4-1,TRBD1,CASSQPRKGAFYGYTF,TGCGCCAGCAGCCAACCAAGGAAGGGGGCTTTCTATGGCTACACCTTC
16,.,TRBJ2-7,TRBV20-1,.,CSAREDSAGLSYEQYF,TGCAGTGCTAGAGAAGATTCGGCGGGCCTCTCCTACGAGCAGTACTTC
15,few,TRBJ2-1,TRBV7-2,TRBD1,CASRTGQGPYNEQFF,TGTGCCAGCAGGACCGGACAGGGACCCTACAATGAGCAGTTCTTC
15,.,TRBJ1-1,TRBV21-1,.,CASFLPENRPTEAFF,TGTGCCAGCTTTTTGCCCGAGAACAGGCCCACTGAAGCTTTCTTT
18,once,TRBJ1-5,TRBV19,.,CASSNTGREPYSNQPQHF,TGTGCCAGTAGTAATACTGGCAGGGAACCATATAGCAATCAGCCCCAGCATTTT
12,.,TRBJ2-3,TRBV29-1,.,CSVVVPPDTQYF,TGCAGCGTTGTAGTACCCCCAGATACGCAGTATTTT
15,many,TRBJ2-1,TRBV20-1,TRBD2,CSASTSGSSYNEQFF,TGCAGTGCTAGCACTAGCGGGAGCTCCTACAATGAGCAGTTCTTC